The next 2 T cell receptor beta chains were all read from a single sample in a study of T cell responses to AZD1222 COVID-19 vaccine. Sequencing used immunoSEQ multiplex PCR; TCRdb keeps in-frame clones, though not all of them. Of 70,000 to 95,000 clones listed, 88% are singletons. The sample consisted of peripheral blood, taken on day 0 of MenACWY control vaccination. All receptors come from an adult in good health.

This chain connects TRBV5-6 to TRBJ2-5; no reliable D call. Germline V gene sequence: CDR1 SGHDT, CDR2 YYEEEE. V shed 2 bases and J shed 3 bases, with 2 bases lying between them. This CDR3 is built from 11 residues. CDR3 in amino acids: CASSLKETQYF. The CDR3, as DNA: TGTGCCAGCAGCTTAAAAGAGACCCAGTACTTC.

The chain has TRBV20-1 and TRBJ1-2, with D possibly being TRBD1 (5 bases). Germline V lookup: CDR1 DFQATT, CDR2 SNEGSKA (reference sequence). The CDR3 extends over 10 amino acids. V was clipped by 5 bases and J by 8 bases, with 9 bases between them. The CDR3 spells CSAAPGGYTF. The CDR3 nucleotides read TGCAGTGCTGCCCCAGGGGGCTACACCTTC.